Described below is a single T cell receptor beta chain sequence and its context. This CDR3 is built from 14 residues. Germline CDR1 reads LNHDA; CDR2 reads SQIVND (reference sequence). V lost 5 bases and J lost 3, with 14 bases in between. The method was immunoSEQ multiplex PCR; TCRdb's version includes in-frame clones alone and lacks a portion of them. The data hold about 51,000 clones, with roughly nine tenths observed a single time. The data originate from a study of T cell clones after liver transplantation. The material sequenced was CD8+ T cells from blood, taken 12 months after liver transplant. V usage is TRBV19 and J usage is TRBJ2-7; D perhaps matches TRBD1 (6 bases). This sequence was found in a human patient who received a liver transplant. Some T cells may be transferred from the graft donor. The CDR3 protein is CASSPTGTNYEQYF. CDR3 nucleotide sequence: TGTGCCAGTAGTCCTACCGGGACAAACTACGAGCAGTACTTC.